Following are 3 T cell receptor beta chains from one sample sequenced in a study of PD-L1 blockade in urothelial cancer. Described time point: pretreatment peripheral blood. This table comes from immunoSEQ multiplex PCR, and its TCRdb copy is limited to in-frame clones, with some not included. The sample includes 45,000 to 50,000 clones, around 83% of them seen just once. The source material was PBMCs, sampled around atezolizumab (anti-PD-L1) treatment. These TCRs come from a man aged 45-60 years with urothelial cancer.

This clone was seen a single time. This chain joins TRBV10-3 and TRBJ2-7; 12 bases fit TRBD1. The junction had 4 bases not matched to a gene; V was cut back by 2 bases and J by 5 bases. The CDR3 runs to 15 residues. Germline values: CDR1 ENHRY, CDR2 SYGVKD. CDR3 in amino acids: CAISERGQGADEQYV. As DNA, the CDR3 is TGTGCCATCAGTGAGAGGGGACAGGGGGCTGACGAGCAGTACGTC.

The V and J genes are TRBV27 and TRBJ1-1; D possibly corresponds to TRBD1 (5 bases). The CDR3 spans 13 residues. V was pared by 7 bases and J by 0 bases, with 9 bases between. CDR1 is MNHEY and CDR2 is SMNVEV in the germline V gene (reference sequence). CDR3 loop: CASINRLNTEAFF. CDR3 DNA: TGTGCCAGCATTAACAGGTTGAACACTGAAGCTTTCTTT.

The genes are TRBV6-6 and TRBJ1-5; 9 nucleotides line up with TRBD1. J lost 5 bases, V lost 6 bases, and 5 bases had no gene match. The V gene's germline CDR1 is MNHNY and CDR2 SVGAGI (reference sequence). The CDR3 consists of 14 residues. The CDR3 protein is CASSLRQGDQPQHF. The CDR3 bases are TGTGCCAGCAGCCTCCGACAGGGGGATCAGCCCCAGCATTTT.